These T cell receptor beta chains were read from a single sample in a study of identical twins. TCRdb independently ran MiXCR on the 5' RACE reads; one entry per CDR3 protein. The sample records about 200,000 distinct CDR3 sequences, more than 15% being singletons. This sample was also put to use in a study of T cells expressing NK-cell markers.

Sequences were obtained from CD8+ T cells sorted from blood. The source is a woman between 18 and 30 years old in good health. Both conserved end residues are part of each CDR3. The D gene is left open where the match is weak.

>.|TRBV4-1|TRBJ1-3
CASKDGASGNTIYF
>.|TRBV7-9|TRBJ2-1
CASSTTPSEGNEQFF
>.|TRBV16|TRBJ1-4
CASSPFPGATNEKLFF
>.|TRBV12-3/TRBV12-4|TRBJ2-3
CASSGLGSTDTQYF
>TRBD2|TRBV4-2|TRBJ2-7
CASNLTLGLASYEQYF
>.|TRBV4-1|TRBJ2-3
CASSHPPIVATDTQYF
>.|TRBV7-9|TRBJ2-2
CASSILRPGTGELFF
>TRBD2|TRBV29-1|TRBJ2-1
CSVDGTSGGSSSYNEQFF
>.|TRBV19|TRBJ2-3
CASSSSGGMGTDTQYF
>TRBD1|TRBV19|TRBJ2-7
CASGRDRGNEQYF
>.|TRBV6-5|TRBJ2-1
CASTQGVEQFF
>TRBD2|TRBV18|TRBJ2-7
CASSPQRDRYEQYF
>TRBD2|TRBV9|TRBJ2-1
CASSVDGGRADNEQFF
>.|TRBV11-2|TRBJ1-1
CASSLRVLVNTEAFF
>.|TRBV4-3|TRBJ2-3
CASSSSGEGRNPTDTQYF
>.|TRBV9|TRBJ2-3
CASSRTTDTQYF
>.|TRBV19|TRBJ2-7
CASSIGSANYEQYF
>.|TRBV12-3/TRBV12-4|TRBJ2-1
CASSLGFLNEQFF
>.|TRBV2|TRBJ1-4
CASSEVSLSDEKLFF
>.|TRBV12-3/TRBV12-4|TRBJ2-2
CASSFRRSAGELFF
>.|TRBV2|TRBJ1-1
CASEQYTEAFF
>.|TRBV7-6|TRBJ1-5
CASSLGQSNQPQHF
>.|TRBV4-2|TRBJ2-3
CASRQEMKQADTQYF
>.|TRBV3-1|TRBJ2-7
CASRDNYEQYF